The 10 T cell receptor beta chains listed next were all sequenced from one sample in a study of blood T cells in healthy people across ages. Primers used in a second PCR of about 7 to 11 cycles were a sample-barcoded 5' primer and a J-beta primer mix. MiXCR, run by TCRdb on the 5' RACE reads, gives a single entry per CDR3 protein. The sample contains some 1,500,000 distinct CDR3 sequences, roughly 43% of which appear only once. The sample was blood. The receptors were gathered from a woman between 18 and 29 years old in good health.

This clonotype occurred once. The chain links TRBV6-1 to TRBJ2-4, with D tentatively TRBD2 (5 bases). The CDR3 consists of 17 residues. Germline CDR1 reads MNHNS; CDR2 reads SASEGT. Trimming shortened V by 5 bases and J by 0 bases, and 17 bases separated the two germline ends. CDR3 loop: CASSPMVSGLAKNIQYF. CDR3 sequence (DNA): TGTGCCAGCAGTCCAATGGTCAGCGGTCTAGCCAAAAACATTCAGTACTTC.

This clonotype was found a few times. This sequence joins TRBV9 and TRBJ2-7; the D gene is possibly TRBD2 (6 bases). The CDR3 sequence is 15 residues long. CDR1 and CDR2 (germline): SGDLS, YYNGEE. V dropped 5 bases and J dropped 2 bases, with 17 bases sitting between them. The CDR3 loop reads CASRGTAGPPYEQYF. For the CDR3, the DNA is TGTGCCAGCAGAGGAACCGCGGGACCACCCTACGAGCAGTACTTC.

This clonotype has just a few counts. The chain joins TRBV9 to TRBJ2-3; D possibly matches TRBD1 or TRBD2 (5 bases each). V lost 3 bases and J lost 3, with 14 bases in between. This CDR3 region has 15 residues. Germline V gene data show CDR1 as SGDLS and CDR2 as YYNGEE. CDR3 bases: TGTGCCAGCAGCGCCCGGGACCCCGCTACAGATACGCAGTATTTT. This sequence encodes CASSARDPATDTQYF.

The V call is TRBV6-6, the J call TRBJ1-2; D gene unclear. CDR3 length equals 14 residues. Germline CDR1 reads MNHNY; CDR2 reads SVGAGI (reference sequence). The V and J ends lost 2 bases and 5 bases respectively, with 12 bases between them. Written as DNA, the CDR3 is TGTGCCAGCAGTTACGTTCGGAATACATATGGCTACACCTTC. Residues: CASSYVRNTYGYTF.

The chain employs TRBV7-2 and TRBJ1-5, with D possibly TRBD1 on 5 matching bases. CDR3 length: 16 residues. V was clipped by 0 bases and J by 2 bases, with 11 bases between them. The germline V gene encodes CDR1 SGHTA and CDR2 FQGNSA. Here the CDR3 reads CASSLAPAGRNQPQHF. The DNA of the CDR3 is TGTGCCAGCAGCTTAGCGCCGGCGGGGCGCAATCAGCCCCAGCATTTT.

There are a few counts of this clonotype. The rearrangement joins TRBV12-3 or TRBV12-4 to TRBJ2-7, with D possibly being TRBD1 (6 bases). The V end lost 6 bases, the J end lost 5 bases, and 14 bases lay between the germline ends. CDR3 size: 13 residues. The CDR3: CASRWTAYNEQYF. CDR3 DNA: TGTGCCAGCAGATGGACAGCGTACAACGAGCAGTACTTC.

V gene TRBV6-6 combines with J gene TRBJ1-1; D not certain. Germline V gives CDR1 MNHNY, CDR2 SVGAGI (reference sequence). Trimming stripped 2 bases from V and 1 base from J, with 11 bases between. The CDR3 totals 15 residues. Written as DNA, the CDR3 is TGTGCCAGCAGTTACACCCGGGTTGGGAACACTGAAGCTTTCTTT. This sequence encodes CASSYTRVGNTEAFF.

This clonotype appeared a few times. The CDR3 sequence: CASSPQSEVWGTEAFF. CDR3 DNA sequence: TGTGCCAGCAGCCCACAATCAGAGGTCTGGGGCACTGAAGCTTTCTTT. J is TRBJ1-1 and V is TRBV7-2; no clear D gene. This CDR3 has 16 amino acids. V was cut by 5 bases and J by 4 bases, with 20 bases left in between. In germline, CDR1 is SGHTA, CDR2 FQGNSA.

This chain links TRBV20-1 with TRBJ2-5, with 11 bases that match TRBD1. The J call is uncertain, as TRBJ2-7 better fits the DNA end. The germline gives CDR1 DFQATT, CDR2 SNEGSKA (reference sequence). The CDR3 runs 14 residues. CDR3: CSARRTGGIYEQYF. The CDR3 nucleotides read TGCAGTGCTAGACGGACAGGGGGCATCTACGAGCAGTACTTC.

Turning to this clonotype: A clone one base away is much larger, so this may be a read error. J is TRBJ2-1 and V is TRBV20-1; 11 positions match TRBD2. The end of the DNA aligns better with TRBJ2-7, so the J call may be wrong. Germline CDR1 reads DFQATT; CDR2 reads SNEGSKA (reference sequence). The CDR3 consists of 14 residues. Here the CDR3 reads CSATGTSGYNEQYF. The CDR3 DNA follows: TGCAGTGCAACCGGGACTAGCGGCTACAATGAGCAGTACTTC.